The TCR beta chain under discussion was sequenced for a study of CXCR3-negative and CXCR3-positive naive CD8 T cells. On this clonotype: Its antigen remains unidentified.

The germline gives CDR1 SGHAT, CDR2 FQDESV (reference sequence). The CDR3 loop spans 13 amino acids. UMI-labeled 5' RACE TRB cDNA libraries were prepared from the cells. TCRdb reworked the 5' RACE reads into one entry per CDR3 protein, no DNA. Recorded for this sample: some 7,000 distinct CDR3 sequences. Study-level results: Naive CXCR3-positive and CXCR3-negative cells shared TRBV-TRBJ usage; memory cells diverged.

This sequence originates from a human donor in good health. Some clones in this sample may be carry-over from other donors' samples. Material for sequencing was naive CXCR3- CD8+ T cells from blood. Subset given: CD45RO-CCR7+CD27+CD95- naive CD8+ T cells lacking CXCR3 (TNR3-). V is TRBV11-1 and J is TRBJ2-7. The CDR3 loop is CASSLGIIYEQYF.